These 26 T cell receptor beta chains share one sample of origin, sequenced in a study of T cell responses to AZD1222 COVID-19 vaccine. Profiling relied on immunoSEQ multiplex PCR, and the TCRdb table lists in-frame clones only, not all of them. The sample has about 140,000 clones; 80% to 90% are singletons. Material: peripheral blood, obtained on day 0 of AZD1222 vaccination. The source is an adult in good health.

CDR3 sequence reads: CASRDLQRNEQFF. As DNA, the CDR3 is TGTGCCAGCAGGGACTTACAAAGGAATGAGCAGTTCTTC. This chain uses TRBV28 with TRBJ2-1; D may be TRBD2 (5 bases). Germline CDR1 reads MDHEN; CDR2 reads SYDVKM. This CDR3 has 13 residues. The V and J ends lost 6 bases and 7 bases respectively, with 13 bases between them.

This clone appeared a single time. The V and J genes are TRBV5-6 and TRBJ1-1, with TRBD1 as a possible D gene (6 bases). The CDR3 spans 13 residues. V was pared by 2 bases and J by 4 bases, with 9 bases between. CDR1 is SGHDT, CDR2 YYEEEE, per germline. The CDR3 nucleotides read TGTGCCAGCAGCTTAACAGGGAGCACTGAAGCTTTCTTT. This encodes CASSLTGSTEAFF.

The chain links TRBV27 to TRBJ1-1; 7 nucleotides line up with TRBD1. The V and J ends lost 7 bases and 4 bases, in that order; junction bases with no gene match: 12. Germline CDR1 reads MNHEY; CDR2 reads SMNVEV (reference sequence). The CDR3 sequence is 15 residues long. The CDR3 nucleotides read TGTGCCAGCAATTCACGGGCAGGGGGTATCACTGAAGCTTTCTTT. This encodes CASNSRAGGITEAFF.

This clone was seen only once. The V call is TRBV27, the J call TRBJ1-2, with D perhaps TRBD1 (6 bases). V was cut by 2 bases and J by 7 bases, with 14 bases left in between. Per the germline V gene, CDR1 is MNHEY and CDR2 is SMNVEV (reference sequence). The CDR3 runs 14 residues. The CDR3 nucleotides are TGTGCCAGCAGTTTACGGGGGGCCGCGGCTGGCTACACCTTC. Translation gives CASSLRGAAAGYTF.

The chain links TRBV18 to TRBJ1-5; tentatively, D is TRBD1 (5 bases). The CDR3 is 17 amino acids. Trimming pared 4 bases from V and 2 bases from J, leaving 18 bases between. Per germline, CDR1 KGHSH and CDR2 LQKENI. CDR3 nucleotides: TGTGCCAGCTCACTCCCGGGCGGGGCTAGAGGCAATCAGCCCCAGCATTTT. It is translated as CASSLPGGARGNQPQHF. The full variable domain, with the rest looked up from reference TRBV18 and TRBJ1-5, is NAGVMQNPRHLVRRRGQEARLRCSPMKGHSHVYWYRQLPEEGLKFMVYLQKENIIDESGMPKERFSAEFPKEGPSILRIQQVVRGDSAAYFCASSLPGGARGNQPQHFGDGTRLSIL.

CDR3 loop: CASRNKHGESSYNSPLHF. The CDR3 nucleotides read TGTGCCAGTAGGAACAAACATGGTGAGAGCTCCTATAATTCACCCCTCCACTTT. V and J are TRBV19 and TRBJ1-6; D gene ambiguous. The CDR3 extends over 18 amino acids. Germline loops: CDR1 LNHDA, CDR2 SQIVND (reference sequence). V was trimmed by 6 bases and J by 0 bases, leaving 18 bases between them. Variable domain in full (rest from reference TRBV19 and TRBJ1-6): DGGITQSPKYLFRKEGQNVTLSCEQNLNHDAMYWYRQDPGQGLRLIYYSQIVNDFQKGDIAEGYSVSREKKESFPLTVTSAQKNPTAFYLCASRNKHGESSYNSPLHFGNGTRLTVT.

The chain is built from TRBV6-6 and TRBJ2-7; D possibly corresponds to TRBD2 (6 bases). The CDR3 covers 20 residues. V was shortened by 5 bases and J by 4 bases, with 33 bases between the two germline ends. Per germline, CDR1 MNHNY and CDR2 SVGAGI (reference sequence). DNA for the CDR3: TGTGCCAGCAGTCCCCCCAAAGGGCTGCGGGACGACCGGGGTCCTTACGAGCAGTACTTC. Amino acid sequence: CASSPPKGLRDDRGPYEQYF.

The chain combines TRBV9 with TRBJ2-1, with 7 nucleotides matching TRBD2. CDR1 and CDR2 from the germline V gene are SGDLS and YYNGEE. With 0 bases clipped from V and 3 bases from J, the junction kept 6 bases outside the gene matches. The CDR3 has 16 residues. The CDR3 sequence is CASSVVSGIIYNEQFF. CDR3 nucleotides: TGTGCCAGCAGCGTAGTGAGCGGGATAATCTACAATGAGCAGTTCTTC. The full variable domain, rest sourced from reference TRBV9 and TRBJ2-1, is DSGVTQTPKHLITATGQRVTLRCSPRSGDLSVYWYQQSLDQGLQFLIQYYNGEERAKGNILERFSAQQFPDLHSELNLSSLELGDSALYFCASSVVSGIIYNEQFFGPGTRLTVL.

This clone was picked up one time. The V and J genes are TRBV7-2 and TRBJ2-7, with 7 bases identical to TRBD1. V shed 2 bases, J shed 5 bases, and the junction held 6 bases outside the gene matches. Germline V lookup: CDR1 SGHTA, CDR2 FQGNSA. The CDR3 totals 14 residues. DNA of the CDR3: TGTGCCAGCAGCTTAATCACAGGGGTCCACGAGCAGTACTTC. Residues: CASSLITGVHEQYF.

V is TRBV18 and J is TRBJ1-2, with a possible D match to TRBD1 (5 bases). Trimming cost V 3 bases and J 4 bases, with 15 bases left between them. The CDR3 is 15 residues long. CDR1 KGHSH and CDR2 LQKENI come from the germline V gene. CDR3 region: CASSPEDGGFYGYTF. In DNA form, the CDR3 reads TGTGCCAGCTCACCTGAGGACGGGGGTTTCTATGGCTACACCTTC. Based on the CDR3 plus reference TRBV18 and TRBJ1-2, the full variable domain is NAGVMQNPRHLVRRRGQEARLRCSPMKGHSHVYWYRQLPEEGLKFMVYLQKENIIDESGMPKERFSAEFPKEGPSILRIQQVVRGDSAAYFCASSPEDGGFYGYTFGSGTRLTVV.

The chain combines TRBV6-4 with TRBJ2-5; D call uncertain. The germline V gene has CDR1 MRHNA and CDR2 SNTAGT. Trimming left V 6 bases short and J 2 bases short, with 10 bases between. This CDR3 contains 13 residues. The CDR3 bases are TGTGCCAGCAGCCCCGGCAGTCAAGAGACCCAGTACTTC. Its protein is CASSPGSQETQYF.

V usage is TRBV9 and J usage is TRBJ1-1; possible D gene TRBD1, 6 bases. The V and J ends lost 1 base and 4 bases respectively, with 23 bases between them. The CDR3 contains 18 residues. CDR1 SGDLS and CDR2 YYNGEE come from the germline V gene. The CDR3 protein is CASSVLVPGGAYSTEAFF. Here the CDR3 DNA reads TGTGCCAGCAGCGTATTGGTCCCGGGGGGGGCGTATAGCACTGAAGCTTTCTTT. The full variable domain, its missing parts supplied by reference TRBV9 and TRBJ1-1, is DSGVTQTPKHLITATGQRVTLRCSPRSGDLSVYWYQQSLDQGLQFLIQYYNGEERAKGNILERFSAQQFPDLHSELNLSSLELGDSALYFCASSVLVPGGAYSTEAFFGQGTRLTVV.

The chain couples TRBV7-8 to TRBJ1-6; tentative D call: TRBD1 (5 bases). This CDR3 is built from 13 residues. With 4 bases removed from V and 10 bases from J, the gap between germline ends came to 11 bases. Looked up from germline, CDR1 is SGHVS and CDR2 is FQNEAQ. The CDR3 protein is CASSSWDLSPLHF. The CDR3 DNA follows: TGTGCCAGCAGCTCCTGGGACCTCTCACCCCTCCACTTT.

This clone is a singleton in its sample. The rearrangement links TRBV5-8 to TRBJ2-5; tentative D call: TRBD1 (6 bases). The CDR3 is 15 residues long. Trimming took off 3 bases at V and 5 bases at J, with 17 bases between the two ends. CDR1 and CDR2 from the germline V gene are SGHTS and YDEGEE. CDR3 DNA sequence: TGTGCCAGCAGCTCCGGCCGCAGGGGTTATGAGACCCAGTACTTC. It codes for CASSSGRRGYETQYF.

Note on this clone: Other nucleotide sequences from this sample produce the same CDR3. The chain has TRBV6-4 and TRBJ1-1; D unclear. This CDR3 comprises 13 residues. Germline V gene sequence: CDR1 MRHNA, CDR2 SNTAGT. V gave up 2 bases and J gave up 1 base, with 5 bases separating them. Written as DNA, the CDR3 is TGTGCCAGCAGTGACAGAGAGAACACTGAAGCTTTCTTT. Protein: CASSDRENTEAFF.

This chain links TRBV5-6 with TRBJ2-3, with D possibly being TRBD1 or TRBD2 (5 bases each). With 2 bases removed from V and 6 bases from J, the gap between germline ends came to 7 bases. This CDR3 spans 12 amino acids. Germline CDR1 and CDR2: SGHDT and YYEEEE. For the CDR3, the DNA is TGTGCCAGCAGCTTTGGGGGTGATACGCAGTATTTT. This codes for CASSFGGDTQYF.

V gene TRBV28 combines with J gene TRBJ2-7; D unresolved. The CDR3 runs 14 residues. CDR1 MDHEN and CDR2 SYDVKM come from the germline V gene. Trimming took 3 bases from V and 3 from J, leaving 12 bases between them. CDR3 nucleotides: TGTGCCAGCAGTTTTATTACGACAAGCTACGAGCAGTACTTC. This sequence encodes CASSFITTSYEQYF.

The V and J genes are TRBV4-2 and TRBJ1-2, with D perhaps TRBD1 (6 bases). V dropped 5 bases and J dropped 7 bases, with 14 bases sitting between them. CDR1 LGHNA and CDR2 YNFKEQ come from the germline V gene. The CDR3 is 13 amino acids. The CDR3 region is CASSIRTDRGYTF. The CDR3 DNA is TGTGCCAGCAGCATACGGACAGATCGTGGCTACACCTTC.

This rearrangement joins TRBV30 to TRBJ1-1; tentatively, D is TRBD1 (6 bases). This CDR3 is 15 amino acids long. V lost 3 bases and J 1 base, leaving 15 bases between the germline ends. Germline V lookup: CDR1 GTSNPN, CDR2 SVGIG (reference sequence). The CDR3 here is CAWSKIDRRNTEAFF. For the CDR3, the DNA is TGTGCCTGGAGCAAAATCGACAGGAGGAACACTGAAGCTTTCTTT.

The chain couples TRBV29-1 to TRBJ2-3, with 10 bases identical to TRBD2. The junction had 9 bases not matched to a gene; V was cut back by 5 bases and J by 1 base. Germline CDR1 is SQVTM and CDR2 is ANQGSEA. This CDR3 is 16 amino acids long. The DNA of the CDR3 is TGCAGCGTTAGCGGGGGGGCGTTGTTGGGCACAGATACGCAGTATTTT. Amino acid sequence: CSVSGGALLGTDTQYF.

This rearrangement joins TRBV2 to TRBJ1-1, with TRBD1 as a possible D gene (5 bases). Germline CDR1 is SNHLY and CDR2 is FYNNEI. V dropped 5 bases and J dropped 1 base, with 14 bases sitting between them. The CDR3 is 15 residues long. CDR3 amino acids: CASSYWGGGNTEAFF. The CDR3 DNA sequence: TGTGCCAGCAGTTATTGGGGCGGAGGGAACACTGAAGCTTTCTTT.

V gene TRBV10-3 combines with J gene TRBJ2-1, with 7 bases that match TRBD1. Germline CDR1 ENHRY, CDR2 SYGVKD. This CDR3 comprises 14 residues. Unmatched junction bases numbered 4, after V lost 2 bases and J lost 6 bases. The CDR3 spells CAISEGQARNEQFF. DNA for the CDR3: TGTGCCATCAGTGAGGGACAGGCTCGCAATGAGCAGTTCTTC.

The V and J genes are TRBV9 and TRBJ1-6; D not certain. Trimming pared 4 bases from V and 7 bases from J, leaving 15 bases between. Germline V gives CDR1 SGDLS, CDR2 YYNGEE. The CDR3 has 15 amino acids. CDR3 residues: CASSLSGKNNSPLHF. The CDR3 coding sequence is TGTGCCAGCAGCCTTAGTGGGAAAAACAATTCACCCCTCCACTTT.

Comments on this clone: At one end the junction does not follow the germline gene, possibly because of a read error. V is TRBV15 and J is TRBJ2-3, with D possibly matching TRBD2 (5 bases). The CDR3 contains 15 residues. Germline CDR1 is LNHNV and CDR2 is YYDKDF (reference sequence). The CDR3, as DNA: TGTGCCACCAGCCGAGAGAGGGCGGGCACAGATACGCAGTATTTT. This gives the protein CATSRERAGTDTQYF.

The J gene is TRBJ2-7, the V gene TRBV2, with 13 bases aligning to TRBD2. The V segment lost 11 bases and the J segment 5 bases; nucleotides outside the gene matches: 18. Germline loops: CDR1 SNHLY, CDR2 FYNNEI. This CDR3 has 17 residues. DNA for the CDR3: TGTGCCTTCCGGGACGGGACTAGCGGGGAGTACCTAGACGAGCAGTACTTC. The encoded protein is CAFRDGTSGEYLDEQYF.

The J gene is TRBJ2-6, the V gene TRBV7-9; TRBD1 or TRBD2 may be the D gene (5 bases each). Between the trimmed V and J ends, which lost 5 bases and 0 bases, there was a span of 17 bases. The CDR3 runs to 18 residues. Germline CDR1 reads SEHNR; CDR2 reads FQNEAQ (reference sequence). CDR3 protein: CASSEQYGTYSGANVLTF. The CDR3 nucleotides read TGTGCCAGCAGCGAACAATACGGGACCTACTCTGGGGCCAACGTCCTGACTTTC.